This T cell receptor beta chain emerged from a study of T cells in localized non-small cell lung cancer. The method was immunoSEQ multiplex PCR; TCRdb's version includes in-frame clones alone and lacks a portion of them. The repertoire includes roughly 70,000 clones, about nine tenths of them detected once, and 21% sits in the top ten. Trimming left V 6 bases short and J 7 bases short, with 16 bases between. Germline V CDR1 and CDR2: ENHRY, SYGVKD. The CDR3 runs 14 residues. This receptor was taken from a male donor older than 55 with stage III squamous cell lung carcinoma. Sequenced here: peripheral blood, sampled before any cancer treatment. The gene calls are TRBV10-3 and TRBJ2-1; D tentatively fits TRBD1 or TRBD2 (5 bases each). The CDR3 protein is CAIRGVRPDNEQFF. CDR3 DNA: TGTGCCATCAGGGGGGTTCGGCCGGATAATGAGCAGTTCTTC.